The 5 T cell receptor beta chains below all came from one sample that was sequenced in a study of blood T cell repertoires in COVID-19. This table comes from immunoSEQ multiplex PCR, and its TCRdb copy is limited to in-frame clones, with some not included. Here the sample spans about 210,000 clones, roughly four fifths being singletons. Sequencing used peripheral blood. The receptors were gathered from a woman in her forties or fifties with active or convalescent COVID-19.

This chain uses TRBV28 with TRBJ1-5; D perhaps matches TRBD1 (5 bases). The CDR3 covers 16 residues. Germline CDR1 reads MDHEN; CDR2 reads SYDVKM. V was clipped by 11 bases and J by 0 bases, with 20 bases between them. The CDR3 nucleotides read TGTGCCGTAAACCCCTGGGGCAGCAATAGCAATCAGCCCCAGCATTTT. It encodes CAVNPWGSNSNQPQHF.

This clone was detected only once. The chain couples TRBV10-1 to TRBJ2-3; D is undetermined. The V gene lost 2 bases and the J gene lost 6 bases, with 15 bases spanning the gap. Germline CDR1 and CDR2: WNHNN and SYGVQD (reference sequence). The CDR3 extends over 15 amino acids. CDR3 sequence (DNA): TGCGCCAGCAGTGAGGGTACTCTCCCTCGTGATACGCAGTATTTT. It encodes CASSEGTLPRDTQYF.

V and J are TRBV5-1 and TRBJ2-1, with a tentative D call TRBD2 (6 bases). This CDR3 is built from 13 residues. V lost 0 bases and J 7 bases, leaving 8 bases between the germline ends. In germline, CDR1 is SGHRS, CDR2 YFSETQ. CDR3 loop: CASSLGGVNEQFF. The CDR3 DNA follows: TGCGCCAGCAGCTTGGGCGGGGTAAATGAGCAGTTCTTC.

This clone showed up just once. CDR3 sequence reads: CASSQEGQGASGYTF. CDR3 DNA sequence: TGTGCCAGCAGCCAGGAGGGGCAGGGAGCCAGTGGCTACACCTTC. This chain connects TRBV28 to TRBJ1-2; perhaps TRBD1 as D (5 bases). V gave up 6 bases and J gave up 7 bases, with 21 bases separating them. The CDR3 totals 15 residues. Germline loops: CDR1 MDHEN, CDR2 SYDVKM.

The rearrangement joins TRBV18 to TRBJ1-5, with no clear D. Looked up from germline, CDR1 is KGHSH and CDR2 is LQKENI. The CDR3 is made up of 15 amino acids. Trimming removed 3 bases from V and 7 bases from J, with 16 bases in between. CDR3 sequence (DNA): TGTGCCAGCTCACCTGAGGCAGCACGAGGGCAGCCCCAGCATTTT. Encoded protein: CASSPEAARGQPQHF. Complete variable domain (other parts from reference TRBV18 and TRBJ1-5): NAGVMQNPRHLVRRRGQEARLRCSPMKGHSHVYWYRQLPEEGLKFMVYLQKENIIDESGMPKERFSAEFPKEGPSILRIQQVVRGDSAAYFCASSPEAARGQPQHFGDGTRLSIL.